Listed below are T cell receptor beta chains from one sample, sequenced in a study of T cell responses to AZD1222 COVID-19 vaccine. Assay: immunoSEQ multiplex PCR; the TCRdb copy retains only in-frame clones and omits some. Of 150,000 to 250,000 clones in the sample, approximately 93% were seen once. Material: peripheral blood, obtained 28 days after the second AZD1222 dose. The receptors shown here come from an adult who received the AZD1222 COVID-19 vaccine. The CDR3 runs from the conserved cysteine through the conserved F or W. Fields, in order: CDR3 length, V gene, J gene, D gene, clone size, CDR3 protein, CDR3 DNA. D genes are given only for firm matches. Some rows mark clone size as missing; the rest say once, few, many or name a class of expanded clone.

length: 17
V: TRBV5-4
J: TRBJ1-2
D: TRBD1
size: .
CDR3: CASSLEGQGLLGRSYTF
DNA: TGTGCCAGCAGCTTGGAGGGACAGGGGCTCTTGGGGAGGAGCTACACCTTC

length: 19
V: TRBV6-2/TRBV6-3
J: TRBJ2-2
D: TRBD2
size: .
CDR3: CASSRPSGLAGVNTGELFF
DNA: TGTGCCAGCAGTCGGCCTTCAGGATTGGCGGGGGTTAACACCGGGGAGCTGTTTTTT

length: 17
V: TRBV28
J: TRBJ1-5
D: TRBD1
size: .
CDR3: CASSLGTGALSNQPQHF
DNA: TGTGCCAGCAGTTTAGGGACAGGGGCCCTGAGCAATCAGCCCCAGCATTTT

length: 14
V: TRBV5-1
J: TRBJ2-2
D: .
size: .
CDR3: CASRGTTDTGELFF
DNA: TGCGCCAGCAGAGGGACAACGGACACCGGGGAGCTGTTTTTT

length: 15
V: TRBV6-2/TRBV6-3
J: TRBJ1-5
D: .
size: .
CDR3: CASTPSLGGNQPQHF
DNA: TGTGCCAGCACCCCGAGCCTGGGAGGCAATCAGCCCCAGCATTTT

length: 14
V: TRBV15
J: TRBJ1-1
D: .
size: .
CDR3: CATSREQQNTEAFF
DNA: TGTGCCACCAGCAGAGAACAGCAGAACACTGAAGCTTTCTTT

length: 15
V: TRBV28
J: TRBJ1-5
D: .
size: .
CDR3: CASSFPRRPNQPQHF
DNA: TGTGCCAGCAGTTTCCCTCGCAGACCTAATCAGCCCCAGCATTTT

length: 11
V: TRBV20-1
J: TRBJ2-7
D: .
size: .
CDR3: CSAWGTYEQYF
DNA: TGCAGTGCTTGGGGTACCTACGAGCAGTACTTC

length: 13
V: TRBV5-1
J: TRBJ1-1
D: .
size: .
CDR3: CASTVGLNTEAFF
DNA: TGCGCCAGCACCGTAGGGCTGAACACTGAAGCTTTCTTT

length: 16
V: TRBV28
J: TRBJ1-5
D: TRBD1
size: .
CDR3: CASLSTGQGFGQPQHF
DNA: TGTGCCAGCCTAAGCACGGGACAGGGATTCGGTCAGCCCCAGCATTTT

length: 14
V: TRBV19
J: TRBJ1-1
D: TRBD1
size: once
CDR3: CASSPQGFGAEAFF
DNA: TGTGCCAGTAGTCCACAGGGGTTTGGCGCTGAAGCTTTCTTT

length: 14
V: TRBV15
J: TRBJ2-7
D: TRBD1
size: .
CDR3: CATSPTGGTYEQYF
DNA: TGTGCCACCAGTCCTACAGGGGGAACCTACGAGCAGTACTTC

length: 13
V: TRBV14
J: TRBJ1-1
D: .
size: .
CDR3: CASSPRRNTEAFF
DNA: TGTGCCAGCAGCCCCCGTCGGAACACTGAAGCTTTCTTT

length: 13
V: TRBV2
J: TRBJ1-2
D: .
size: .
CDR3: CASSGGGFYGYTF
DNA: TGTGCCAGCAGCGGTGGGGGGTTCTATGGCTACACCTTC

length: 14
V: TRBV14
J: TRBJ2-1
D: .
size: .
CDR3: CASSQASAHNEQFF
DNA: TGTGCCAGCAGCCAAGCGTCAGCCCATAATGAGCAGTTCTTC

length: 15
V: TRBV2
J: TRBJ2-7
D: TRBD2
size: .
CDR3: CASSEKAGRAYEQYF
DNA: TGTGCCAGCAGTGAAAAGGCAGGGAGGGCCTACGAGCAGTACTTC

length: 16
V: TRBV11-2
J: TRBJ2-1
D: .
size: .
CDR3: CASSTQGGSWRGEQFF
DNA: TGTGCCAGCAGCACCCAGGGAGGTTCTTGGCGGGGTGAGCAGTTCTTC

length: 14
V: TRBV2
J: TRBJ1-1
D: .
size: few
CDR3: CASSGFGPNTEAFF
DNA: TGTGCCAGCAGTGGATTCGGGCCGAACACTGAAGCTTTCTTT

length: 16
V: TRBV5-1
J: TRBJ2-3
D: .
size: .
CDR3: CASSLTMGGATDTQYF
DNA: TGCGCCAGCAGCTTGACTATGGGCGGGGCCACAGATACGCAGTATTTT

length: 13
V: TRBV5-1
J: TRBJ1-2
D: .
size: .
CDR3: CASGTGTNYGYTF
DNA: TGCGCCAGCGGTACGGGGACGAACTATGGCTACACCTTC

length: 16
V: TRBV21-1
J: TRBJ1-1
D: .
size: .
CDR3: CASSKVGVRRRTEAFF
DNA: TGTGCCAGCAGCAAAGTTGGAGTCAGGAGGCGAACTGAAGCTTTCTTT

length: 14
V: TRBV7-9
J: TRBJ1-5
D: .
size: .
CDR3: CASSPDRFNQPQHF
DNA: TGTGCCAGCAGCCCAGACAGATTCAATCAGCCCCAGCATTTT

length: 12
V: TRBV24-1
J: TRBJ1-2
D: .
size: .
CDR3: CATSGGAGGYTF
DNA: TGTGCCACCAGTGGGGGGGCTGGTGGCTACACCTTC

length: 16
V: TRBV6-5
J: TRBJ2-2
D: TRBD1
size: .
CDR3: CASSYAGTANTGELFF
DNA: TGTGCCAGCAGTTATGCAGGGACAGCAAACACCGGGGAGCTGTTTTTT

length: 13
V: TRBV10-1
J: TRBJ2-7
D: .
size: .
CDR3: CASTWTQSYEQYF
DNA: TGCGCCAGCACATGGACTCAGTCCTACGAGCAGTACTTC

length: 13
V: TRBV18
J: TRBJ1-1
D: TRBD1
size: .
CDR3: CASSPKEGAGAFF
DNA: TGTGCCAGCTCACCAAAAGAGGGGGCTGGGGCTTTCTTT

length: 15
V: TRBV5-1
J: TRBJ2-2
D: TRBD1
size: once
CDR3: CASSFRTGPTGELFF
DNA: TGCGCCAGCAGCTTCAGGACAGGGCCCACCGGGGAGCTGTTTTTT

length: 13
V: TRBV12-3/TRBV12-4
J: TRBJ2-3
D: .
size: .
CDR3: CATQSDYTDTQYF
DNA: TGTGCCACCCAGTCCGACTACACAGATACGCAGTATTTT

length: 14
V: TRBV19
J: TRBJ1-6
D: TRBD1
size: .
CDR3: CASTGDRRNSPLHF
DNA: TGTGCCAGTACGGGGGACAGGAGGAATTCACCCCTCCACTTT